The next 3 T cell receptor beta chains were all read from a single sample in a study of shared clonotypes between healthy human individuals. Assay: immunoSEQ multiplex PCR; the TCRdb copy retains only in-frame clones and omits some. The profile shows about 2.1 million clones, about 93% of them singletons. Naive CD8 cells, CD45RO-negative and positively selected for CCR7, excluded terminally differentiated effector memory CD45RA+ cells. Sequencing was carried out using naive CD8+ T cells from PBMCs. These receptor sequences come from a man between 18 and 35 years old in good health. Some clones in this sample may be carry-over from other donors' samples.

In this sample, this clone turned up once. The chain carries TRBV28 and TRBJ1-2; 9 bases align to TRBD1. J was trimmed by 3 bases and V by 5 bases; bases with no gene match: 4. Germline V gene lookup returns CDR1 MDHEN and CDR2 SYDVKM. CDR3 length: 14 residues. The CDR3 loop reads CASSGQGSYYGYTF. The CDR3 nucleotides are TGTGCCAGCAGTGGACAGGGGAGCTACTATGGCTACACCTTC.

This rearrangement joins TRBV7-9 to TRBJ2-5; the match to TRBD2 covers 10 bases. CDR3 length: 16 amino acids. Germline CDR1 reads SEHNR; CDR2 reads FQNEAQ (reference sequence). V lost 1 base, J lost 5 bases, and 7 bases stayed unmatched. The CDR3 region has the DNA TGTGCCAGCAGCTTAGGGAGGGGGACTAGCGAGGAGACCCAGTACTTC. Translation gives CASSLGRGTSEETQYF.

V and J are TRBV6-6 and TRBJ2-7; a possible D gene is TRBD2 (5 bases). V gave up 4 bases and J gave up 2 bases, with 18 bases separating them. CDR3 size: 16 residues. CDR1 MNHNY and CDR2 SVGAGI come from the germline V gene (reference sequence). The CDR3: CASSSIGKDYPYEQYF. The CDR3 DNA reads as TGTGCCAGCAGTTCCATCGGGAAAGATTACCCCTACGAGCAGTACTTC.